This TCR beta chain was documented in a study of cytomegalovirus exposure and HLA in healthy donors. Amplification used 60 Vbeta primers and 13 Jbeta primers. Authors' processing steps: In a later analysis, the count reached 80 million or so unique TCR beta chains, with about 11 million shared. Clones were sequenced by immunoSEQ multiplex PCR, and TCRdb holds only the in-frame ones, with some missing. V, J and clone size reflect that table, while D and trimming were determined from the DNA. The table has some 170,000 clones, around 76% seen once. This clone was seen a few times. V lost 2 bases, J lost 1 base, and 11 bases lay in between. Germline CDR1 SGHTA, CDR2 FQGNSA. The CDR3 loop spans 15 amino acids.

The source of this sequence is a man aged 55-75 years in good health and CMV-seronegative. V gene TRBV7-2 combines with J gene TRBJ1-1; D is possibly TRBD1 (5 bases). Sequencing input: PBMCs. CDR3 nucleotides: TGTGCCAGCAGCTTATCGGGGGGAGAGAACACTGAAGCTTTCTTT. Protein sequence: CASSLSGGENTEAFF.